This T cell receptor beta chain is from a study of blood T cell repertoires in COVID-19. Study details: The United States, Italy and Spain provided the acute and convalescent COVID-19 samples.

Per the study methods: For nucleated cells, counts were estimated from reference gene primer amplification. Only in-frame clones appear in the TCRdb table, and some are missing; sequencing was by immunoSEQ multiplex PCR. V and J calls and clone size are given by that table; D and trimming were obtained from the DNA. The table shows about 270,000 clones, with more than 70% occurring only once. Participants spanned ages roughly 18 to 95 years and resided in some 22 US areas. Participant-reported clinical history was the basis for cohort assignment. The receptor's source is a woman aged 40 to 50 with acute COVID-19. Specimen: PBMCs or T cells enriched from blood (not recorded which).

The CDR3 DNA reads TGTGCCAGCAGCTTAGTAGGAGGGGGCAATCAGCCCCAGCATTTT. Translating gives CASSLVGGGNQPQHF. This chain connects TRBV7-9 to TRBJ1-5; D is perhaps TRBD1 (5 bases). This CDR3 has 15 residues. The germline V and J ends were trimmed by 1 base and 2 bases, with 9 bases remaining between them. Per the germline V gene, CDR1 is SEHNR and CDR2 is FQNEAQ (reference sequence). The whole variable domain, filled in from reference TRBV7-9 and TRBJ1-5, reads DTGVSQNPRHKITKRGQNVTFRCDPISEHNRLYWYRQTLGQGPEFLTYFQNEAQLEKSRLLSDRFSAERPKGSFSTLEIQRTEQGDSAMYLCASSLVGGGNQPQHFGDGTRLSIL.